The entry that follows covers one T cell receptor (beta chain) sequence. Its antigen remains unknown. These data are taken from a study of cytomegalovirus exposure and HLA in healthy donors. The germline CDR1 and CDR2 sequences are SGHDT and YYEEEE. V lost 0 bases, J lost 6 bases, and 5 bases stayed unmatched. The CDR3 length is 15 residues. Study-level findings and limits: Association of a missense DCLRE1C variant with TCR beta V- and J-gene trimming was reported in a later analysis. The majority of CMV-associated TCR beta chains were reported as apparently HLA-restricted in a later analysis. HLA alleles showed associations with around 15,000 TCR beta sequences in a later analysis, at a 0.05 false discovery rate. Reports indicate that TCR beta sequences accurately predicted the HLA-A and HLA-B alleles of most subjects.

Amplification used 60 Vbeta primers and 13 Jbeta primers. Some clones are missing from TCRdb's copy, which holds only in-frame ones; the method was immunoSEQ multiplex PCR. Of about 160,000 clones in the sample, more than 60% were seen once. This chain connects TRBV5-6 to TRBJ2-2; 7 nucleotides line up with TRBD1. The sequencing sample was made of PBMCs. The TCR comes from a man aged 35 to 55 in good health and CMV-seronegative. This CDR3 reads CASSLVSGGAGELFF. Written as DNA, the CDR3 is TGTGCCAGCAGCTTGGTGTCAGGGGGTGCCGGGGAGCTGTTTTTT.